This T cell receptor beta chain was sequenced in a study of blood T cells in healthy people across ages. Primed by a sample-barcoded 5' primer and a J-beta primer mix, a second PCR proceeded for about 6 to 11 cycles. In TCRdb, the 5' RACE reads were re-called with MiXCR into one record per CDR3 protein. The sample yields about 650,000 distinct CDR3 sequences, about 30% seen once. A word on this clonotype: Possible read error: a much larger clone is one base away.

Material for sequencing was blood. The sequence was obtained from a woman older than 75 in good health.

The CDR3 DNA is TGTGCCAGCAGCCGTGGGACCGCGATGAAACTTGAAGCTTTCTTT. This translates into CASSRGTAMKLEAFF. V gene TRBV7-2 combines with J gene TRBJ1-1; a weak D match, TRBD1 (5 bases). V lost 5 bases and J lost 7, with 20 bases in between. The CDR3 is made up of 15 amino acids. Per the germline V gene, CDR1 is SGHTA and CDR2 is FQGNSA.